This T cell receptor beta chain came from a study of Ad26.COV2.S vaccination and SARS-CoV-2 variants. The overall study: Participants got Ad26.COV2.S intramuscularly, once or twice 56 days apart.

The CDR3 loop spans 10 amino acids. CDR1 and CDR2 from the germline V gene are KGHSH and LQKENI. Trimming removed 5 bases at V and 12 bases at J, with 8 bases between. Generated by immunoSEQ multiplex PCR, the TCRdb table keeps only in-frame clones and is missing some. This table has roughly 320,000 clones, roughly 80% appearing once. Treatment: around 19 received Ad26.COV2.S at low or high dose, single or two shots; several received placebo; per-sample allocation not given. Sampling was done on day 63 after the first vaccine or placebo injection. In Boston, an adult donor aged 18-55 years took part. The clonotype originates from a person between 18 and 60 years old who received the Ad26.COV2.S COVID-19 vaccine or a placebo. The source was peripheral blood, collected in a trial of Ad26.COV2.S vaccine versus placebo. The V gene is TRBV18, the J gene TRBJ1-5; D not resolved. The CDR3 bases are TGTGCCAGCTCAGGGTGGGTCCAGCATTTT. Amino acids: CASSGWVQHF.